Presented here are 4 T cell receptor beta chains from one specimen sequenced in a study of shared clonotypes between healthy human individuals. This table comes from immunoSEQ multiplex PCR, and its TCRdb copy is limited to in-frame clones, with some not included. The table shows about half a million clones, with approximately 79% occurring only once. Sequencing used PBMCs. The receptors derive from a middle-aged woman in good health. Some clones in this sample may be carry-over from other donors' samples.

In DNA, the CDR3 is TGTGCCAGCAGTGCACAGGGAGCTCCTAACTATGGCTACACCTTC. Its protein product is CASSAQGAPNYGYTF. V is TRBV2 and J is TRBJ1-2; possibly TRBD1 for D (6 bases). Trimming took 4 bases from V and 0 from J, leaving 12 bases between them. This CDR3 region has 15 residues. The germline gives CDR1 SNHLY, CDR2 FYNNEI.

The chain employs TRBV2 and TRBJ1-5; 9 bases align to TRBD1. After removal of 4 bases from V and 4 bases from J, the junction contained 5 bases not matched to a gene. The V gene's germline CDR1 is SNHLY and CDR2 FYNNEI. This CDR3 spans 15 amino acids. CDR3 sequence (DNA): TGTGCCAGCAGTGGGGACAGGGTTGTGAATCAGCCCCAGCATTTT. The encoded protein is CASSGDRVVNQPQHF. Full variable domain (missing parts from reference TRBV2 and TRBJ1-5): EPEVTQTPSHQVTQMGQEVILRCVPISNHLYFYWYRQILGQKVEFLVSFYNNEISEKSEIFDDQFSVERPDGSNFTLKIRSTKLEDSAMYFCASSGDRVVNQPQHFGDGTRLSIL.

The V gene is TRBV9, the J gene TRBJ1-4, with a possible D match to TRBD1 (5 bases). The CDR3 is 15 amino acids. V gave up 4 bases and J gave up 7 bases, with 17 bases separating them. Germline CDR1 is SGDLS and CDR2 is YYNGEE. CDR3 residues: CASSSHFGGAEKLFF. The CDR3 bases are TGTGCCAGCAGCTCACATTTTGGGGGAGCTGAAAAACTGTTTTTT.

The CDR3 loop reads CASSVADHKNEKLFF. DNA for the CDR3: TGTGCCAGCAGCGTAGCCGACCACAAGAATGAAAAACTGTTTTTT. The V gene is TRBV9, the J gene TRBJ1-4, with D hard to call. The CDR3 length is 15 residues. CDR1 and CDR2 from the germline V gene are SGDLS and YYNGEE. Trimming shortened V by 0 bases and J by 5 bases, and 11 bases separated the two germline ends.